These 28 T cell receptor beta chains share one sample of origin, sequenced in a study of regulatory T cells in long-lasting Graves disease. Arm-PCR with iRepertoire HTBI primers amplified the CDR3 regions for these TCR beta libraries. Each CDR3 protein gets one entry after TCRdb re-called the multiplex PCR reads with MiXCR. Of around 340,000 distinct CDR3 sequences listed, 15% to 20% are singletons. Time point here: persistent/refractory GD, antithyroid drugs over 5 years with positive TRAb. Extracted RNA from PBMCs served as the source of the TCR library. The source was peripheral blood mononuclear cells (PBMCs), collected when the disease was refractory, from a patient treated with antithyroid drugs. These receptors came from a female donor with Graves disease.

This clonotype appeared many times. The chain couples TRBV15 to TRBJ2-7; D may correspond to TRBD1 or TRBD2 (5 bases each). This CDR3 is built from 15 residues. The V end was cut by 4 bases, the J end by 2 bases, with 15 bases between. Germline lookup yields CDR1 LNHNV and CDR2 YYDKDF (reference sequence). The DNA for the CDR3 is TGTGCCACCAGCATGTCTCGGGGCATCCCCTACGAGCAGTACTTC. It specifies CATSMSRGIPYEQYF.

V is TRBV5-1 and J is TRBJ2-6; TRBD1 agrees at 9 bases. With 4 bases clipped from V and 3 bases from J, the junction kept 5 bases outside the gene matches. From germline, CDR1 is SGHRS and CDR2 YFSETQ. This CDR3 is 16 amino acids long. The CDR3 DNA reads as TGCGCCAGCAGCGCGGACAGGGGAAGTGGGGCCAACGTCCTGACTTTC. Translation: CASSADRGSGANVLTF.

This clonotype was picked up many times. This CDR3 reads CASSATARGAYEQYF. The CDR3 DNA is TGTGCCAGCAGCGCAACAGCCCGAGGAGCCTACGAGCAGTACTTC. The gene calls are TRBV2 and TRBJ2-7; D remains unclear. The CDR3 is 15 amino acids. The V end was cut by 6 bases, the J end by 2 bases, with 17 bases between. Germline CDR1 reads SNHLY; CDR2 reads FYNNEI.

This clonotype was counted many times. The chain recombines TRBV28 with TRBJ1-4; D is perhaps TRBD1 (5 bases). The CDR3 contains 15 residues. V gave up 6 bases and J gave up 5 bases, with 16 bases separating them. The germline V gene encodes CDR1 MDHEN and CDR2 SYDVKM. CDR3 sequence: CASRFRGARNEKLFF. The CDR3 DNA is TGTGCCAGCAGGTTCCGTGGGGCAAGAAATGAAAAACTGTTTTTT.

This clonotype turned up a few times. The chain links TRBV3-1 to TRBJ2-5; no reliable D call. CDR1 LGHDT and CDR2 YNNKEL come from the germline V gene (reference sequence). Trimming shortened V by 4 bases and J by 2 bases, and 11 bases separated the two germline ends. The CDR3 length is 14 residues. Written as DNA, the CDR3 is TGTGCCAGCAGCCCCTCCGGACCTCAAGAGACCCAGTACTTC. This sequence encodes CASSPSGPQETQYF.

The rearrangement uses TRBV11-2 and TRBJ2-3, with D uncertain. CDR1 is SGHAT and CDR2 is FQNNGV in the germline V gene. Deletions cut 3 bases from V and 6 bases from J, with 16 bases between. CDR3 length: 15 residues. CDR3 residues: CASSLTLPTVDTQYF. The CDR3 DNA is TGTGCCAGCAGCTTGACTCTTCCAACGGTGGATACGCAGTATTTT.

The chain couples TRBV15 to TRBJ1-2; D gene unclear. This CDR3 contains 15 residues. V was trimmed by 1 base and J by 8 bases, leaving 17 bases between them. Germline V gene sequence: CDR1 LNHNV, CDR2 YYDKDF (reference sequence). The CDR3 DNA reads as TGTGCCACCAGCAGAGCCCCAAGGACGACGGAGGGCTACACCTTC. Amino acid sequence: CATSRAPRTTEGYTF.

On this clonotype itself: A much larger clone differs from this one at a single base, so this may be a read error. The chain's CDR3 is CASGGLATNEQLF. In DNA form, the CDR3 reads TGTGCCAGCGGGGGACTAGCGACCAATGAGCAGCTCTTC. This chain links TRBV6-2 or TRBV6-3 with TRBJ2-1, with 10 positions matching TRBD2. This CDR3 is 13 amino acids long. Germline V gene lookup returns CDR1 MNHEY and CDR2 SVGEGT.

This clonotype has ten or more counts. This chain uses TRBV5-6 with TRBJ1-5, with a possible D match to TRBD1 (5 bases). The V and J ends lost 4 bases and 6 bases respectively, with 8 bases between them. Germline-derived CDR1 and CDR2 are SGHDT and YYEEEE. There are 12 residues in the CDR3. DNA of the CDR3: TGTGCCAGCAGCGCCGGGGGTCAGCCCCAGCATTTT. Translation: CASSAGGQPQHF.

This rearrangement joins TRBV12-5 to TRBJ2-5; TRBD2 matches at 12 bases. Losses at the gene ends were 3 bases for V and 2 bases for J; bases not matched to a gene: 4. This CDR3 has 16 amino acids. Germline V lookup: CDR1 LGHNT, CDR2 FRNRAP. Here the CDR3 DNA reads TGTGCTAGTGGTTTAGGGCTAGCGGGAGGGCAAGAGACCCAGTACTTC. Residues: CASGLGLAGGQETQYF.

This clonotype has only one observation. The chain links TRBV27 to TRBJ1-1; 7 nucleotides line up with TRBD1. Germline CDR1 and CDR2: MNHEY and SMNVEV (reference sequence). The CDR3 runs 17 residues. J gave up 4 bases and V 3 bases, and 14 bases lay outside the gene matches. This CDR3 is CASSFRTGPVGSTEAFF. CDR3 in DNA: TGTGCCAGCAGTTTCAGGACAGGACCCGTGGGTAGCACTGAAGCTTTCTTT.

This chain links TRBV7-2 with TRBJ2-3; TRBD2 aligns across 10 bases. The CDR3 is 14 residues long. Germline-derived CDR1 and CDR2 are SGHTA and FQGNSA. J lost 6 bases, V lost 6 bases, and 6 bases had no gene match. CDR3 in DNA: TGTGCCAGCAGATCTAGCGGGGGAGTCGATACGCAGTATTTT. This encodes CASRSSGGVDTQYF.

At least ten counts were recorded for this clonotype. V usage is TRBV12-3 or TRBV12-4 and J usage is TRBJ2-4; TRBD1 matches 8 bases. The ends lost 2 bases at V and 13 bases at J; junction bases unmatched: 7. The CDR3 spans 13 residues. The CDR3 DNA reads as TGTGCCAGCAGTTTACTGTTGACAGGGGAGCAGTACTTC. It encodes CASSLLLTGEQYF.

V gene TRBV5-8 combines with J gene TRBJ2-7; possibly TRBD1 or TRBD2 for D (5 bases each). The V end lost 0 bases, the J end lost 1 base, and 8 bases lay between the germline ends. This CDR3 region has 14 residues. Germline CDR1 reads SGHTS; CDR2 reads YDEGEE. CDR3 in amino acids: CASSLGEGSYEQYF. CDR3 sequence (DNA): TGTGCCAGCAGCTTGGGAGAGGGGTCCTACGAGCAGTACTTC.

The CDR3 DNA reads TGTGCCACCAGTGATTTGGTCGGGGGGACCCTTTTTAATTCACCCCTCCACTTT. Translation gives CATSDLVGGTLFNSPLHF. V gene TRBV24-1 combines with J gene TRBJ1-6, with D possibly TRBD1 on 5 matching bases. The V and J ends lost 0 bases and 6 bases respectively, with 17 bases between them. The germline CDR1 and CDR2 sequences are KGHDR and SFDVKD. The CDR3 consists of 18 residues.

The chain employs TRBV28 and TRBJ1-3; the D gene is possibly TRBD1 (5 bases). With 4 bases removed from V and 3 bases from J, the gap between germline ends came to 13 bases. The CDR3 runs 15 residues. From germline, CDR1 is MDHEN and CDR2 SYDVKM. CDR3 loop: CASSSRDRYGNTIYF. The CDR3 DNA reads as TGTGCCAGCAGTTCCCGAGACAGATATGGAAACACCATATATTTT.

V gene TRBV5-1 combines with J gene TRBJ1-4; D may be TRBD1 (6 bases). The germline V gene has CDR1 SGHRS and CDR2 YFSETQ. This CDR3 has 16 amino acids. V was pared by 0 bases and J by 7 bases, with 16 bases between. The CDR3 DNA sequence: TGCGCCAGCAGCTTGGCCTCAGGGGACATGGGTGAAAAACTGTTTTTT. Amino acids: CASSLASGDMGEKLFF.

This chain joins TRBV10-3 and TRBJ2-7, with 8 bases matching TRBD1. There are 17 residues in the CDR3. The ends lost 0 bases at V and 2 bases at J; junction bases unmatched: 9. Germline assignment: CDR1 ENHRY and CDR2 SYGVKD. The CDR3 loop reads CAISESRRPGGTYEQYF. As DNA, the CDR3 is TGTGCCATCAGTGAGTCGAGGAGGCCAGGGGGCACCTACGAGCAGTACTTC.

The chain is built from TRBV12-3 or TRBV12-4 and TRBJ2-7; D remains ambiguous. The CDR3 spans 15 residues. With 11 bases removed from V and 3 bases from J, the gap between germline ends came to 23 bases. Here the CDR3 DNA reads TGTGCCGTATGGCCCAGCGCCGGCCTTCTCTACGAGCAGTACTTC. Translated: CAVWPSAGLLYEQYF.

This clonotype was recorded a few times. This sequence joins TRBV7-2 and TRBJ1-5; D may be TRBD1 (5 bases). The CDR3 sequence is 14 residues long. Trimming removed 1 base at V and 7 bases at J, with 11 bases between. Germline V CDR1 and CDR2: SGHTA, FQGNSA. CDR3 loop: CASSLGLRDQPQHF. In nucleotides, the CDR3 is TGTGCCAGCAGCTTAGGCTTGAGGGACCAGCCCCAGCATTTT.

The rearrangement uses TRBV4-1 and TRBJ1-3, with D perhaps TRBD1 (6 bases). The CDR3 is 15 amino acids. V was clipped by 4 bases and J by 4 bases, with 14 bases between them. CDR1 is MGHRA and CDR2 is YSYEKL in the germline V gene. The CDR3 region has the DNA TGCGCCAGCAGCCCTACAGGGATTTCCGGAAACACCATATATTTT. As protein: CASSPTGISGNTIYF.

With regard to this clonotype: Possible read error: a much larger clone is one base away. The V call is TRBV6-2 or TRBV6-3, the J call TRBJ2-7; tentatively, D is TRBD1 (5 bases). V lost 2 bases, J lost 6 bases, and 11 bases lay in between. From germline, CDR1 is MNHEY and CDR2 SVGEGT. The length of the CDR3 is 13 residues. The CDR3 bases are TGTGCCAGCAGTTACGAGGACAAGGGCGAGCAGTACTTC. This gives the protein CASSYEDKGEQYF.

This clonotype showed up just a few times. This sequence joins TRBV4-2 and TRBJ2-5; D perhaps matches TRBD1 (6 bases). The CDR3 loop spans 17 amino acids. V lost 1 base, J lost 5 bases, and 20 bases lay in between. Germline CDR1 LGHNA, CDR2 YNFKEQ. CDR3 sequence (DNA): TGTGCCAGCAGCCAAGGAGGGGGAGCGACCGCGCAGGAGACCCAGTACTTC. Its translation: CASSQGGGATAQETQYF.

This clonotype came up a few times. This chain connects TRBV30 to TRBJ2-2; D is unclear. This CDR3 has 14 residues. The germline V gene has CDR1 GTSNPN and CDR2 SVGIG (reference sequence). V lost 0 bases and J 3 bases, leaving 8 bases between the germline ends. CDR3 nucleotides: TGTGCCTGGAGTGTCGGGCACTACACCGGGGAGCTGTTTTTT. It translates to CAWSVGHYTGELFF. Full variable domain (remainder filled in from reference TRBV30 and TRBJ2-2): SQTIHQWPATLVQPVGSPLSLECTVEGTSNPNLYWYRQAAGRGLQLLFYSVGIGQISSEVPQNLSASRPQDRQFILSSKKLLLSDSGFYLCAWSVGHYTGELFFGEGSRLTVL.

This clonotype appeared many times. This chain links TRBV9 with TRBJ2-1, with TRBD2 identical over 7 bases. CDR1 SGDLS and CDR2 YYNGEE come from the germline V gene. The CDR3 spans 14 residues. Trimming took 7 bases from V and 3 from J; bases not matched to a gene: 7. CDR3: CASGAGYGYNEQFF. The DNA of the CDR3 is TGTGCCAGCGGAGCGGGGTATGGCTACAATGAGCAGTTCTTC.

This rearrangement joins TRBV4-1 to TRBJ1-5, with 7 bases that match TRBD1. The CDR3 extends over 15 amino acids. The trim removed 1 base at V and 6 bases at J, leaving 6 bases unmatched. From germline, CDR1 is MGHRA and CDR2 YSYEKL. CDR3 DNA: TGCGCCAGCAGCCAAGGAGTGACAGGGATTCAGCCCCAGCATTTT. It encodes CASSQGVTGIQPQHF.

In this sample, this clonotype turned up many times. This chain uses TRBV30 with TRBJ1-1; D remains unclear. V was trimmed by 2 bases and J by 1 base, leaving 8 bases between them. Looked up from germline, CDR1 is GTSNPN and CDR2 is SVGIG (reference sequence). The CDR3 runs to 13 residues. The CDR3 spells CAWSHMRNTEAFF. The DNA of the CDR3 is TGTGCCTGGAGTCATATGAGGAACACTGAAGCTTTCTTT. Variable domain in full (rest from reference TRBV30 and TRBJ1-1): SQTIHQWPATLVQPVGSPLSLECTVEGTSNPNLYWYRQAAGRGLQLLFYSVGIGQISSEVPQNLSASRPQDRQFILSSKKLLLSDSGFYLCAWSHMRNTEAFFGQGTRLTVV.

The CDR3 region is CASSGDRRGGYEQYF. The CDR3, as DNA: TGTGCCAGCAGTGGGGACAGGAGAGGTGGGTACGAGCAGTACTTC. The chain has TRBV2 and TRBJ2-7, with 8 bases identical to TRBD1. CDR1 and CDR2 (germline): SNHLY, FYNNEI. With V trimmed by 4 bases and J by 4 bases, 9 bases remained unmatched. The CDR3 totals 15 residues.